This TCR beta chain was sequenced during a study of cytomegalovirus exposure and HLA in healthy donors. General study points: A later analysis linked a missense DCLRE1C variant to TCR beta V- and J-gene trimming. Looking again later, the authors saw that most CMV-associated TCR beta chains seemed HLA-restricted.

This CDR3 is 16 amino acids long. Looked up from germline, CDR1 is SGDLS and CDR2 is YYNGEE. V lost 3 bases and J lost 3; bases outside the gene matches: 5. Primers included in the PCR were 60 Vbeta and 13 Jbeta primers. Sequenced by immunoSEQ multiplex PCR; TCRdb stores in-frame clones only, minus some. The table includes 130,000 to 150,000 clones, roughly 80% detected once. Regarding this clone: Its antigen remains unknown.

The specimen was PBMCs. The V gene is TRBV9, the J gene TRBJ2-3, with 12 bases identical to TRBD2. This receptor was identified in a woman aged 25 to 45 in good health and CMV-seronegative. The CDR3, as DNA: TGTGCCAGCAGCGGGACTAGCGGGATACTGACAGATACGCAGTATTTT. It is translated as CASSGTSGILTDTQYF. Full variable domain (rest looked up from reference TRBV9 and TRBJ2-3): DSGVTQTPKHLITATGQRVTLRCSPRSGDLSVYWYQQSLDQGLQFLIQYYNGEERAKGNILERFSAQQFPDLHSELNLSSLELGDSALYFCASSGTSGILTDTQYFGPGTRLTVL.